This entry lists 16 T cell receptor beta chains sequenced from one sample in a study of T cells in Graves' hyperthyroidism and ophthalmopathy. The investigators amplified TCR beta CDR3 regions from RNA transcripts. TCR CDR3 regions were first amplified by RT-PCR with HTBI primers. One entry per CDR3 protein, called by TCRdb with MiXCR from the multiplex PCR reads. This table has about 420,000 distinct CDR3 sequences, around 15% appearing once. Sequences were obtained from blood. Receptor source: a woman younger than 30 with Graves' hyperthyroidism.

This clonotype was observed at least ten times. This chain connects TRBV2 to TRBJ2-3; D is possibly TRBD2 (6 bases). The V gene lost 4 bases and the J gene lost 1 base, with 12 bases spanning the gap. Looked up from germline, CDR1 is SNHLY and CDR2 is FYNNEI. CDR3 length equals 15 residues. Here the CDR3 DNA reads TGTGCCAGCAGTGTAAGGGGACTGGGCACAGATACGCAGTATTTT. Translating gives CASSVRGLGTDTQYF.

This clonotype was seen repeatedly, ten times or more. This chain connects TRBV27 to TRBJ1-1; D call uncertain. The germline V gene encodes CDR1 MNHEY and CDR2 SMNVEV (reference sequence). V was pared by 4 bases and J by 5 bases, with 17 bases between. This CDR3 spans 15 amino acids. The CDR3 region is CASSSGRVNQTEAFF. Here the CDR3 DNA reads TGTGCCAGCAGTTCAGGACGGGTAAACCAAACTGAAGCTTTCTTT.

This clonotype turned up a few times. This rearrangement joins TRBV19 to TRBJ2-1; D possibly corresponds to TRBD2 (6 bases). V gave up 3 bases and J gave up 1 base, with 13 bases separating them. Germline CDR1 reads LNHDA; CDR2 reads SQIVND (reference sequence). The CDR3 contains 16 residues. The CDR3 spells CASSISSSASYNEQFF. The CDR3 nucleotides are TGTGCCAGTAGTATTTCATCTAGCGCATCCTACAATGAGCAGTTCTTC.

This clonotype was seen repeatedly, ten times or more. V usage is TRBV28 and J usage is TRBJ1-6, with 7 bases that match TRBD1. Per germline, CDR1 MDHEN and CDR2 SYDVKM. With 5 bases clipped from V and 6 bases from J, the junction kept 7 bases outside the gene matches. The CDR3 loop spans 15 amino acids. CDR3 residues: CASSPPDRTNSPLHF. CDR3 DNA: TGTGCCAGCAGTCCCCCGGACAGGACTAATTCACCCCTCCACTTT.

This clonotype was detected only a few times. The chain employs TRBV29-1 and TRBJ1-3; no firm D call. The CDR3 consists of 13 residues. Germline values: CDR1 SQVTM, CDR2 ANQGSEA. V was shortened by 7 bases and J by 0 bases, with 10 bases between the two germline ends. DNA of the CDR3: TGCAGCGCAGACTCTCCCTCTGGAAACACCATATATTTT. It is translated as CSADSPSGNTIYF.

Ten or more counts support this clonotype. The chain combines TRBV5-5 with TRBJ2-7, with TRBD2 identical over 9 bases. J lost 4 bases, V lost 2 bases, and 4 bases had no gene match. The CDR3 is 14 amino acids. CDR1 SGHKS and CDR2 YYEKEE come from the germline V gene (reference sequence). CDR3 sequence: CASSLAGGIYEQYF. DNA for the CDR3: TGTGCCAGCAGCTTAGCGGGAGGTATATACGAGCAGTACTTC.

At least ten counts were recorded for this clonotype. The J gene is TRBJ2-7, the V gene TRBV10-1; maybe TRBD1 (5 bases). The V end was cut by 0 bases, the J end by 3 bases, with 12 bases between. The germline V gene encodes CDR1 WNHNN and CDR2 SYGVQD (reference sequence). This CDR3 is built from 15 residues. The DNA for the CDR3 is TGCGCCAGCAGTGAGTCGAACAGGTTCGGCTACGAGCAGTACTTC. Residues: CASSESNRFGYEQYF.

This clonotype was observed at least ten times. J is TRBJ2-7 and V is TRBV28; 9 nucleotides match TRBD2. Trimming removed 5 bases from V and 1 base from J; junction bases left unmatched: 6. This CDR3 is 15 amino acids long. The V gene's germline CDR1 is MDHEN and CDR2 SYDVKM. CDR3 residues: CASSPLAGTSYEQYF. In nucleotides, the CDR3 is TGTGCCAGCAGTCCCCTAGCGGGGACGTCCTACGAGCAGTACTTC.

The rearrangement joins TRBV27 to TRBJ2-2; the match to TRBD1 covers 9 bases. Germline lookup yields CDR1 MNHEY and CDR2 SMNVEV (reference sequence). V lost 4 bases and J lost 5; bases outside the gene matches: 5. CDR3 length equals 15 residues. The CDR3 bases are TGTGCCAGCAGTTACCGGGACAGGGTTACCGGGGAGCTGTTTTTT. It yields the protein CASSYRDRVTGELFF.

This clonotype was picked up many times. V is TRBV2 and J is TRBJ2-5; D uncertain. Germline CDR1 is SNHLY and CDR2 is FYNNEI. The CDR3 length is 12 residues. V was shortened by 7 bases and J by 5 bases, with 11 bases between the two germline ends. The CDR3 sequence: CASMDTGETQYF. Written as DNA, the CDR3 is TGTGCCAGCATGGATACCGGGGAGACCCAGTACTTC. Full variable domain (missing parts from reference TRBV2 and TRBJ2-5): EPEVTQTPSHQVTQMGQEVILRCVPISNHLYFYWYRQILGQKVEFLVSFYNNEISEKSEIFDDQFSVERPDGSNFTLKIRSTKLEDSAMYFCASMDTGETQYFGPGTRLLVL.

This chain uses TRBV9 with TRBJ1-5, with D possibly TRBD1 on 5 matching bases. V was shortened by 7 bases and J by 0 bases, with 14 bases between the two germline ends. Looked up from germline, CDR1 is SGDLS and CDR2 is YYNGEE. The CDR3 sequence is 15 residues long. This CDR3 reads CASPGEGHSNQPQHF. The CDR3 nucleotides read TGTGCCAGCCCCGGGGAGGGGCATAGCAATCAGCCCCAGCATTTT.

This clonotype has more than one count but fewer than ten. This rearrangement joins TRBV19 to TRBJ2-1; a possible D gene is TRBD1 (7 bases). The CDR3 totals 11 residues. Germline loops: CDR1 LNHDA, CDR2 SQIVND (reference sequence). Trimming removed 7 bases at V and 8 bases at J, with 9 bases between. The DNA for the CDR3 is TGTGCCAGTATCAGGGGGGATGAGCAGTTCTTC. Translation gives CASIRGDEQFF.

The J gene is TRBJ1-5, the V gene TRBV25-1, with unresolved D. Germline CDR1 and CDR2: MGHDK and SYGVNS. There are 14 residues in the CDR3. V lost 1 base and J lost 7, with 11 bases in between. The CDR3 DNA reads TGTGCCAGCAGTGAATTGGGGATCGGACAGCCCCAGCATTTT. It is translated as CASSELGIGQPQHF.

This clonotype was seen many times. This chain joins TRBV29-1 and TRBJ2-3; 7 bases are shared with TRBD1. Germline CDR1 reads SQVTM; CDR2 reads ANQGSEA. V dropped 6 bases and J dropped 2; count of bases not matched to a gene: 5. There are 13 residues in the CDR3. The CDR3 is CSVLQGPTDTQYF. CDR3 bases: TGCAGCGTCCTACAGGGGCCCACAGATACGCAGTATTTT.

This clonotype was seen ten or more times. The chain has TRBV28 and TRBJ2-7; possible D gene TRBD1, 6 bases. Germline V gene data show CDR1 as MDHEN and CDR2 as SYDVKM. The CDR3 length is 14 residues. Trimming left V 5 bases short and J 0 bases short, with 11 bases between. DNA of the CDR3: TGTGCCAGCAGTAGTACAGGGAGCTCCTACGAGCAGTACTTC. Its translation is CASSSTGSSYEQYF.

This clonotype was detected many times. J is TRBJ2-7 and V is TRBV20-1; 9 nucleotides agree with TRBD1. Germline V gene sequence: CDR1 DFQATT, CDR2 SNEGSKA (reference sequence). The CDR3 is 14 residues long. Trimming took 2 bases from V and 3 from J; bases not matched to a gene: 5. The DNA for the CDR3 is TGCAGTGCTAGACCGGGACAGGGTTTCTACGAGCAGTACTTC. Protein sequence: CSARPGQGFYEQYF.